This T cell receptor beta chain was sequenced for a study of shared clonotypes between healthy human individuals. Study observations and caveats: Naive subsets generally exceeded memory subsets in estimated richness. It was observed that roughly 5.1% of naive CD4 clonotypes were shared across several donors. The researchers took only blood, and tissue repertoires probably look different.

The germline V and J ends were trimmed by 4 bases and 0 bases, with 21 bases remaining between them. Looked up from germline, CDR1 is SEHNR and CDR2 is FQNEAQ (reference sequence). CDR3 size: 18 residues. Repertoires were generated with immunoSEQ multiplex PCR, while TCRdb's copy carries only in-frame clones and drops some. The data contain around 610,000 clones, about 95% of them singletons. As regards this clone: The antigen is undetermined.

Cells designated naive CD8 were CD45RO-negative and were positively selected for CCR7, with terminally differentiated effector memory CD45RA+ cells excluded. Recent vaccinations or acute infections were absent in the healthy HIV-negative adult donors. The sequence was obtained from a woman in her thirties in good health. Sample: naive CD8+ T cells sorted from blood. This chain links TRBV7-9 with TRBJ1-1; TRBD1 is a possible D gene (6 bases). The CDR3 DNA reads TGTGCCAGCAGCTCCCGGGGGGGCGGAGGAATGATGAACACTGAAGCTTTCTTT. This encodes CASSSRGGGGMMNTEAFF.